Shown below are 19 T cell receptor beta chains from a single sample sequenced in a study of T cell repertoires in cytomegalovirus infection (dated by TCRdb to the late 2010s). These receptors' antigens are unknown. The treatment or condition label corresponds to: in vitro stimulation with specific CMV peptide epitopes to enrich CMV-specific T cells. The instrument was an Illumina HiSeq 1500. The public reads were run again by TCRdb, first through fastp at Q25 and then through MiXCR, and only productive beta chains were kept. Rows are combined by CDR3 protein, so each entry shows the most common genes and DNA. The sample table lists about 700,000 distinct CDR3 sequences, roughly a third of them with a count of one. The ten largest make up 15% to 20% of the sample. The sequencing used cultured PBMCs, collected from culture after CMV antigen stimulation. The source is a human donor in good health (CMV status not recorded). Some clones in this sample may be carry-over from other donors' samples.

V gene TRBV7-2 combines with J gene TRBJ2-3, with D possibly called TRBD1 or TRBD2 (5 bases each). The CDR3 is made up of 16 amino acids. Germline CDR1 is SGHTA and CDR2 is FQGNSA. The V end was cut by 0 bases, the J end by 1 base, with 11 bases between. The CDR3 reads CASSLASLGGTDTQYF. In nucleotides, the CDR3 is TGTGCCAGCAGCTTAGCGTCGTTGGGGGGCACAGATACGCAGTATTTT.

The chain joins TRBV4-1 to TRBJ2-7; D might be TRBD1 (6 bases). CDR1 is MGHRA, CDR2 YSYEKL, per germline. V was shortened by 4 bases and J by 7 bases, with 20 bases between the two germline ends. CDR3 length equals 15 residues. CDR3 DNA sequence: TGCGCCAGCAGCCCACTTTTCCGGACAGAAAGAGAGCAGTACTTC. Translation: CASSPLFRTEREQYF.

In this sample, this clonotype turned up a few times. The chain has TRBV9 and TRBJ2-7; 7 nucleotides align to TRBD1. The CDR3 consists of 14 residues. From germline, CDR1 is SGDLS and CDR2 YYNGEE. V was pared by 3 bases and J by 2 bases, with 5 bases of the junction left unmatched. CDR3 in amino acids: CASSDWDSPYEQYF. The CDR3 DNA reads as TGTGCCAGCAGCGACTGGGACAGCCCCTACGAGCAGTACTTC. Supplemented by reference TRBV9 and TRBJ2-7, the full variable domain reads DSGVTQTPKHLITATGQRVTLRCSPRSGDLSVYWYQQSLDQGLQFLIQYYNGEERAKGNILERFSAQQFPDLHSELNLSSLELGDSALYFCASSDWDSPYEQYFGPGTRLTVT.

This rearrangement joins TRBV12-3 or TRBV12-4 to TRBJ2-3; 10 bases line up with TRBD1. The ends lost 5 bases at V and 3 bases at J; junction bases unmatched: 5. The CDR3 sequence is 15 residues long. The CDR3 DNA follows: TGTGCCAGCAGTAACACGGGACAGGGGACAGATACGCAGTATTTT. It codes for CASSNTGQGTDTQYF.

The rearrangement links TRBV7-2 to TRBJ2-7; perhaps TRBD2 as D (7 bases). CDR1 and CDR2 (germline): SGHTA, FQGNSA. The CDR3 runs to 17 residues. V gave up 5 bases and J gave up 9 bases, with 29 bases separating them. CDR3 sequence reads: CASSPGLAEMGVGGQYF. The DNA for the CDR3 is TGTGCCAGCAGCCCCGGGCTAGCGGAGATGGGGGTAGGGGGGCAGTACTTC.

This clonotype has ten or more counts. At one of its ends the junction is not consistent with the germline gene, which may arise from a read error. The rearrangement uses TRBV7-7 and TRBJ2-1; TRBD2 might be the D (6 bases). This CDR3 has 13 residues. Germline lookup yields CDR1 SSHAT and CDR2 FNYEAQ (reference sequence). This CDR3 reads CASSLAERGEQFF. The CDR3 DNA sequence: TGTGCTAGCAGCTTAGCGGAACGGGGTGAGCAGTTCTTC.

The CDR3 is CASSQVVGGPEGPQHF. DNA for the CDR3: TGCGCCAGCAGCCAAGTGGTTGGGGGGCCCGAGGGGCCCCAGCATTTT. V gene TRBV4-1 combines with J gene TRBJ1-5; maybe TRBD1 (6 bases). The V gene lost 1 base and the J gene lost 9 bases, with 19 bases spanning the gap. The CDR3 is made up of 16 amino acids. Germline CDR1 reads MGHRA; CDR2 reads YSYEKL.

Turning to this clonotype: The CDR3 carries no conserved terminal phenylalanine or tryptophan, so it likely arises from a read error. The chain employs TRBV5-1 and TRBJ1-2; D remains unclear. Germline V gene lookup returns CDR1 SGHRS and CDR2 YFSETQ. There are 14 residues in the CDR3. V was cut by 5 bases and J by 8 bases, with 19 bases left in between. In nucleotides, the CDR3 is TGCGCCAGCAGTATCTCTGGACTGGATTTAGGCTACACCTTA. Amino acids: CASSISGLDLGYTL.

The genes are TRBV4-2 and TRBJ1-5, with 7 bases that match TRBD1. V lost 0 bases, J lost 7 bases, and 9 bases stayed unmatched. Germline V gene sequence: CDR1 LGHNA, CDR2 YNFKEQ. The CDR3 is 16 residues long. The CDR3 is CASSQDSAGGDQPQHF. The CDR3 nucleotides read TGTGCCAGCAGCCAAGATTCTGCAGGGGGTGACCAGCCCCAGCATTTT.

This clonotype was seen a handful of times. The gene calls are TRBV19 and TRBJ2-1; no reliable D call. V was pared by 5 bases and J by 5 bases, with 4 bases between. This CDR3 has 11 amino acids. From germline, CDR1 is LNHDA and CDR2 SQIVND (reference sequence). The CDR3 region has the DNA TGTGCCAGTAGTGTCCACAATGAGCAGTTCTTC. It codes for CASSVHNEQFF.

This clonotype has only a few counts. This chain uses TRBV10-3 with TRBJ1-1; 7 bases agree with TRBD1. The germline V gene encodes CDR1 ENHRY and CDR2 SYGVKD. The CDR3 loop spans 12 amino acids. The V gene end was trimmed by 11 bases and the J gene end by 6 bases; junction bases not matched to a gene: 9. CDR3 nucleotides: TGTGCCGCCAGCGCAGGGGGTGCTGAAGCTTTCTTT. It yields the protein CAASAGGAEAFF.

This clonotype was observed once. The chain is built from TRBV7-9 and TRBJ2-3; 7 bases fit TRBD2. Germline values: CDR1 SEHNR, CDR2 FQNEAQ (reference sequence). J lost 6 bases, V lost 4 bases, and 13 bases had no gene match. The CDR3 spans 16 residues. The CDR3 region has the DNA TGTGCCAGCAGCTCGAGAAGCGGGGAGATGAGGGATACGCAGTATTTT. Amino acid sequence: CASSSRSGEMRDTQYF.

This clonotype was observed many times. The chain uses TRBV7-2 and TRBJ2-1; 8 bases map to TRBD1. Germline trimming cut 4 bases from V and 15 bases from J; bases unmatched to any gene: 11. The CDR3 sequence is 13 residues long. Germline-derived CDR1 and CDR2 are SGHTA and FQGNSA. The DNA of the CDR3 is TGTGCCAGCAGCTCGAACCAACAGGGGGTCCGGTTCTTC. Translation: CASSSNQQGVRFF.

This rearrangement joins TRBV7-2 to TRBJ2-1, with TRBD2 identical over 7 bases. CDR3 length: 15 amino acids. The V segment lost 3 bases and the J segment 2 bases; nucleotides outside the gene matches: 4. Germline V gives CDR1 SGHTA, CDR2 FQGNSA. CDR3 in amino acids: CASSFGGRTYNEQFF. The CDR3 nucleotides read TGTGCCAGCAGCTTTGGCGGGAGAACCTACAATGAGCAGTTCTTC. The full variable domain, with the rest looked up from reference TRBV7-2 and TRBJ2-1, is GAGVSQSPSNKVTEKGKDVELRCDPISGHTALYWYRQSLGQGLEFLIYFQGNSAPDKSGLPSDRFSAERTGGSVSTLTIQRTQQEDSAVYLCASSFGGRTYNEQFFGPGTRLTVL.

The chain is built from TRBV24-1 and TRBJ2-7; tentative D call: TRBD1 (6 bases). CDR1 and CDR2 from the germline V gene are KGHDR and SFDVKD. The CDR3 covers 12 residues. Deletions cut 1 base from V and 9 bases from J, with 9 bases between. The CDR3 nucleotides are TGTGCCACCAGTGATTTCAGGGGAACGCAGTACTTC. Its protein product is CATSDFRGTQYF.

V and J are TRBV28 and TRBJ1-1; the match to TRBD1 covers 7 bases. Losses at the gene ends were 6 bases for V and 0 bases for J; bases not matched to a gene: 10. Germline-derived CDR1 and CDR2 are MDHEN and SYDVKM. The CDR3 is 16 amino acids. CDR3 nucleotides: TGTGCCAGCAGACCCCCGACAGGGTCGATGAACACTGAAGCTTTCTTT. Translating gives CASRPPTGSMNTEAFF. The whole variable domain, filled in from reference TRBV28 and TRBJ1-1, reads DVKVTQSSRYLVKRTGEKVFLECVQDMDHENMFWYRQDPGLGLRLIYFSYDVKMKEKGDIPEGYSVSREKKERFSLILESASTNQTSMYLCASRPPTGSMNTEAFFGQGTRLTVV.

This clonotype was counted at least ten times. The chain links TRBV7-9 to TRBJ2-5; D might be TRBD2 (6 bases). The CDR3 has 14 amino acids. The ends were cut back, 5 bases at V and 13 bases at J, with 23 bases in the middle. Germline assignment: CDR1 SEHNR and CDR2 FQNEAQ (reference sequence). In DNA form, the CDR3 reads TGTGCCAGCAGCCGACTGGAGCGTTCCGGGGACTGGTACTTC. Amino acids: CASSRLERSGDWYF.

This clonotype was observed at least ten times. The gene calls are TRBV6-1 and TRBJ2-1, with 12 nucleotides matching TRBD2. V was clipped by 7 bases and J by 5 bases; unmatched bases: 6. Germline assignment: CDR1 MNHNS and CDR2 SASEGT. The CDR3 loop spans 15 amino acids. The CDR3 DNA is TGTGCCAGCAAATCTAGCGGGGGGGCCCACAATGAGCAGTTCTTC. Translating it yields CASKSSGGAHNEQFF.

The chain couples TRBV19 to TRBJ1-2; no reliable D call. The CDR3 contains 12 residues. V lost 5 bases and J lost 7, with 11 bases in between. From germline, CDR1 is LNHDA and CDR2 SQIVND (reference sequence). This chain's CDR3 is CASSLREVGYTF. Written as DNA, the CDR3 is TGTGCCAGTAGTCTCCGGGAGGTTGGCTACACCTTC. Looking up the rest from reference TRBV19 and TRBJ1-2 gives the full variable domain: DGGITQSPKYLFRKEGQNVTLSCEQNLNHDAMYWYRQDPGQGLRLIYYSQIVNDFQKGDIAEGYSVSREKKESFPLTVTSAQKNPTAFYLCASSLREVGYTFGSGTRLTVV.